The rows below give T cell receptor beta chains drawn from one sample of a study of T cell responses to AZD1222 COVID-19 vaccine. Here immunoSEQ multiplex PCR was the method, and the copy in TCRdb shows in-frame clones only, minus some. The sample holds nearly 110,000 clones, 87% seen once. Material: peripheral blood, obtained 28 days after the second AZD1222 dose. The receptors were sampled from an adult who received the AZD1222 COVID-19 vaccine. Each CDR3 is given with its conserved first and last residue. A D gene is named only where the DNA matches it firmly. Clone size is stated in some rows and not others, as once, few, many or a class when expanded.

>NA|TRBJ1-2|NA|TRBV7-2
CASSLGWGVPNYGYTF
TGTGCCAGCAGCTTAGGGTGGGGCGTACCCAACTATGGCTACACCTTC
>NA|TRBJ1-2|NA|TRBV6-6
CASSSAGYTF
TGTGCCAGCAGTTCTGCTGGCTACACCTTC
>NA|TRBJ1-5|NA|TRBV30
CAWTLSGHNQPQHF
TGTGCCTGGACCCTATCGGGTCACAATCAGCCCCAGCATTTT
>TRBD1|TRBJ2-7|NA|TRBV5-1
CASSVQGSYEQYF
TGCGCCAGCAGCGTACAGGGGTCCTACGAGCAGTACTTC
>NA|TRBJ1-4|NA|TRBV28
CASSLNGLGEKLFF
TGTGCCAGCAGTTTAAATGGGTTGGGTGAAAAACTGTTTTTT
>TRBD1|TRBJ1-4|once|TRBV30
CAWNKGQGEEKLFF
TGTGCCTGGAATAAAGGGCAGGGGGAGGAAAAACTGTTTTTT
>NA|TRBJ1-2|NA|TRBV6-5
CASSATTGYGYTF
TGTGCCAGCAGCGCTACTACAGGCTATGGCTACACCTTC
>NA|TRBJ1-1|NA|TRBV18
CASFENLNTEAFF
TGTGCCAGCTTCGAGAATCTGAACACTGAAGCTTTCTTT
>NA|TRBJ2-6|once|TRBV24-1
CATSQGIAGANVLTF
TGTGCCACCAGTCAGGGAATCGCTGGGGCCAACGTCCTGACTTTC
>TRBD1|TRBJ1-4|NA|TRBV6-5
CASSYNRGSEKLFF
TGTGCCAGCAGTTACAACAGGGGTAGTGAAAAACTGTTTTTT
>TRBD1|TRBJ1-6|NA|TRBV7-9
CASSVGTANSPLHF
TGTGCCAGCAGCGTCGGGACAGCCAATTCACCCCTCCACTTT
>NA|TRBJ2-2|NA|TRBV28
CASIRAVHLNTGELFF
TGTGCCAGCATCAGGGCGGTCCACCTCAACACCGGGGAGCTGTTTTTT
>NA|TRBJ1-5|NA|TRBV19
CASSITTGYSVPQPQHF
TGTGCCAGTAGTATTACAACAGGGTATAGCGTACCTCAGCCCCAGCATTTT
>NA|TRBJ2-2|NA|TRBV19
CASRPQGSGELFF
TGTGCCAGTAGACCACAGGGAAGCGGGGAGCTGTTTTTT
>NA|TRBJ1-2|NA|TRBV12-3/TRBV12-4
CALKPLANYGYTF
TGTGCCCTTAAGCCGCTAGCTAACTATGGCTACACCTTC
>NA|TRBJ2-5|NA|TRBV6-2/TRBV6-3
CASSYSRAPGQGQETQYF
TGTGCCAGCAGTTACTCGAGGGCTCCGGGCCAGGGTCAAGAGACCCAGTACTTC
>NA|TRBJ2-1|NA|TRBV28
CASSRGGNEQFF
TGTGCCAGCAGTCGAGGAGGAAATGAGCAGTTCTTC
>NA|TRBJ2-1|NA|TRBV6-5
CASNQQQGGYNEQFF
TGTGCCAGCAATCAACAACAGGGCGGGTACAATGAGCAGTTCTTC
>NA|TRBJ1-2|NA|TRBV3-1/TRBV3-2
CASSQDLHGYGYTF
TGTGCCAGCAGCCAAGATTTACATGGATATGGCTACACCTTC
>TRBD1|TRBJ1-2|NA|TRBV5-6
CASSLAGTGNYGYTF
TGTGCCAGCAGCTTGGCCGGGACAGGGAACTATGGCTACACCTTC
>TRBD1|TRBJ1-6|NA|TRBV3-1/TRBV3-2
CASSLQGDWSPLHF
TGTGCCAGCAGCTTACAGGGGGATTGGTCACCCCTCCACTTT
>TRBD1|TRBJ1-1|NA|TRBV15
CATLDRRNEAFF
TGTGCCACCTTGGACAGGAGAAATGAAGCTTTCTTT
>NA|TRBJ2-3|NA|TRBV18
CASSPRAGETDTQYF
TGTGCCAGCTCACCACGGGCAGGGGAAACAGATACGCAGTATTTT
>NA|TRBJ1-2|NA|TRBV28
CASTSGYYGYTF
TGTGCCAGCACCTCAGGGTACTATGGCTACACCTTC
>NA|TRBJ2-7|NA|TRBV7-2
CASSPQGGLSSEQYF
TGTGCCAGCAGCCCCCAAGGGGGACTAAGCTCCGAGCAGTACTTC
>NA|TRBJ2-7|NA|TRBV5-8
CASSSVRDTENYEQYF
TGTGCCAGCAGCTCGGTTCGGGACACCGAAAACTACGAGCAGTACTTC
>TRBD1|TRBJ1-1|NA|TRBV5-1
CASSSGQGMNTEAFF
TGCGCCAGCAGCTCCGGACAGGGCATGAACACTGAAGCTTTCTTT
>NA|TRBJ1-2|NA|TRBV6-5
CASRLQGTEGYTF
TGTGCCAGCAGACTACAGGGTACTGAGGGCTACACCTTC
>NA|TRBJ2-5|NA|TRBV24-1
CATSGNLGETQYF
TGTGCCACCAGTGGTAACCTGGGCGAGACCCAGTACTTC
>NA|TRBJ2-5|NA|TRBV6-5
CASRGGGAAETQYF
TGTGCCAGCAGAGGAGGCGGGGCAGCGGAGACCCAGTACTTC
>TRBD1|TRBJ1-6|NA|TRBV5-6
CASSGGAGDRDSYNSPLHF
TGTGCCAGCAGCGGTGGGGCCGGAGACAGGGACTCCTATAATTCACCCCTCCACTTT
>NA|TRBJ1-2|few|TRBV7-2
CASSLGPDSSYGYTF
TGTGCCAGCAGCTTGGGACCGGACAGCAGCTATGGCTACACCTTC
>TRBD1|TRBJ1-1|NA|TRBV5-6
CASSLDRDTEAFF
TGTGCCAGCAGCCTGGACAGGGACACTGAAGCTTTCTTT
>NA|TRBJ2-3|NA|TRBV3-1/TRBV3-2
CASSQGTWGADTQYF
TGTGCCAGCAGCCAAGGTACCTGGGGGGCAGATACGCAGTATTTT
>TRBD2|TRBJ2-5|NA|TRBV5-1
CASSPGTSGGKPVETQYF
TGCGCCAGCAGCCCGGGGACTAGCGGGGGGAAACCGGTGGAGACCCAGTACTTC
>TRBD1|TRBJ1-2|NA|TRBV5-6
CASRTQGGLYGYTF
TGTGCCAGCAGGACCCAGGGGGGCCTCTATGGCTACACCTTC
>TRBD1|TRBJ2-5|NA|TRBV6-2/TRBV6-3
CASSSDRAGSQYF
TGTGCCAGCAGTTCTGACAGGGCAGGGTCCCAGTACTTC
>NA|TRBJ1-1|NA|TRBV10-3
CAIGRDLGTEAFF
TGTGCCATCGGCCGGGATTTAGGGACTGAAGCTTTCTTT
>TRBD1|TRBJ2-2|NA|TRBV7-2
CASSPFPGQGYTGELFF
TGTGCCAGCAGTCCTTTTCCGGGACAGGGATACACCGGGGAGCTGTTTTTT
>TRBD2|TRBJ2-1|NA|TRBV7-9
CASSIASGGANEQFF
TGTGCCAGCAGCATTGCTAGCGGGGGGGCCAATGAGCAGTTCTTC
>TRBD1|TRBJ2-2|NA|TRBV9
CASSVEGGQIVGELFF
TGTGCCAGCAGCGTAGAAGGGGGCCAAATCGTCGGGGAGCTGTTTTTT